This TCR beta chain originates from a study of blood T cell repertoires in COVID-19 (TCRdb year 2020). With respect to the entire study: Samples covering the acute and convalescent phases of COVID-19 were provided by collaborators in the United States, Italy and Spain. The material from the prospective study consisted of cDNA or gDNA derived from T cells, B-cell-depleted T cells, or PBMCs. Subjects who had been exposed to COVID-19, were actively infected with it, or had recovered from it provided the deeply sampled blood TCRbeta repertoires that made up the dataset. A freely available public database, intended as a resource for researchers studying the immune response to SARS-CoV-2, is where the repertoires were released. The samples were drawn from two sources: the first 160 participants of the ongoing ImmuneRACE study, and 950 to 1,500 subjects contributed by 6 global collaborators. Nearly every sample came with metadata listing a de-identified subject ID, COVID-19 status, age in years and sex. Where HLA class I and class II types were available, the types were taken from metadata supplied by the sample provider, not from assay-based typing. Study-wide findings and limitations: The amount of clinical and demographic metadata varied by source and participant and was provided uncurated.

The immunoSEQ Assay, a bias-controlled multiplex PCR, was used to amplify TCRbeta CDR3 regions from genomic DNA. Processing in the source paper ran as follows. Nucleated cell counts per sample were estimated from amplification of reference gene primers within the assay. To quantify the absolute abundance of each unique TCRbeta CDR3 rearrangement, sequence reads were collapsed and filtered. Productive Simpson clonality was computed per sample as the square root of Simpson's diversity index over productive rearrangements. TCRdb obtained this table from immuneACCESS and retained in-frame rearrangements with V and J assigned. These tables miss some clones; where compared with another copy, unresolved V genes account for less than half of the shortfall, and the remainder is unexplained. That table supplies the V and J calls and clone size; D and trimming were determined from the DNA. This sample is represented by about 400,000 clones; roughly 87% of them were singletons. The top ten hold 2% to 2.5% of the sample.

Note on this clone: The antigen it binds to is not known. Qualities for individual bases were not recorded, and no much larger clone is one base off.

Its CDR3 holds 15 amino acids, cysteine through phenylalanine. Of the read, only the CDR3 DNA is kept; its 45 bases are in frame from base 1. Participants in the prospective study were aged roughly 18 to 100 years, lived in 24 United States geographic areas, and enrolled through a virtual design. In the prospective study, cohorts were assigned on the basis of participant-reported clinical history obtained from a screening survey and a study questionnaire. Each participant in the prospective study had whole blood, serum and a nasopharyngeal or oropharyngeal swab collected by mobile phlebotomists. Participants in the prospective study had the option to provide additional blood draws and questionnaires over a 2-month period. Prospective study blood samples were shipped either frozen or at room temperature before DNA extraction.

Here the chain combines TRBV21-1 and TRBJ2-5; the table's D gene call, TRBD1, was not cross checked with the DNA. TRBV21-1 is labeled a pseudogene. Sequencing was carried out using PBMCs or T cells enriched from blood (not recorded which). The TCR comes from a middle-aged woman with acute COVID-19. The nucleotides read TGTGCCAGCAGCAAAGTCCGGGACAGCCAAGAGACCCAGTACTTC. The resulting protein is CASSKVRDSQETQYF.